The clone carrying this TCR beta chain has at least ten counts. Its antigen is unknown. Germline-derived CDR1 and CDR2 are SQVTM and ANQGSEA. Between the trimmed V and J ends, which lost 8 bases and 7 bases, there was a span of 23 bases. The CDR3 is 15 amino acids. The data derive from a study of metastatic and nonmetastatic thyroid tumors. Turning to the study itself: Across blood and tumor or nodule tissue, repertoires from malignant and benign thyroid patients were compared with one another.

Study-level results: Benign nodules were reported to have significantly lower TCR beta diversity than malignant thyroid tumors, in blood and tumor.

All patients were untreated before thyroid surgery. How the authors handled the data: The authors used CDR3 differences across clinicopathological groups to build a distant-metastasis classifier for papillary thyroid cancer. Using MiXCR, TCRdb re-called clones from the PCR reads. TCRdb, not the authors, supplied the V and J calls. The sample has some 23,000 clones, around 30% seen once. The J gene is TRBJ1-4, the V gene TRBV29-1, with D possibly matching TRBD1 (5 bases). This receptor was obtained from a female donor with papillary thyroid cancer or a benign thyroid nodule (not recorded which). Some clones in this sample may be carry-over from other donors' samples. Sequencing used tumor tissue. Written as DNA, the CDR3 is TGCAGCCGGGTGGGACTCACGGTGGGTTGTGAAAAACTGTTTTTT. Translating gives CSRVGLTVGCEKLFF. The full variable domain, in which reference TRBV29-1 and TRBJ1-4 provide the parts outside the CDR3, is SAVISQKPSRDICQRGTSLTIQCQVDSQVTMMFWYRQQPGQSLTLIATANQGSEATYESGFVIDKFPISRPNLTFSTLTVSNMSPEDSSIYLCSRVGLTVGCEKLFFGSGTQLSVL.